A single TCR beta chain is shown here with its context. The target antigen is unknown. CDR1 and CDR2 from the germline V gene are WSHSY and SAAADI. Deletions cut 0 bases from V and 4 bases from J, with 7 bases between. This CDR3 is built from 14 residues. The data are from a study of T cell responses to AZD1222 COVID-19 vaccine. The table came from immunoSEQ multiplex PCR; TCRdb's copy has only in-frame clones and leaves some out. The sample carries around 140,000 clones, about nine tenths recorded once. Study conclusions and caveats: Clonal diversity was possibly underestimated, and white British individuals and females predominated among donors.

V and J are TRBV10-2 and TRBJ2-1, with D hard to call. Here the sequenced sample was peripheral blood, taken on day 0 of AZD1222 vaccination. The receptor was isolated from an adult in good health. CDR3 in DNA: TGCGCCAGCAGTGAGTCTTCCCTGTACAATGAGCAGTTCTTC. This encodes CASSESSLYNEQFF.